One sample yielded the 21 T cell receptor beta chains listed below, sequenced in a study of T cell repertoires in cytomegalovirus infection. MiXCR, run by TCRdb on the reads, gives a single entry per CDR3 protein. Here the sample spans about 570,000 distinct CDR3 sequences, approximately 40% being singletons. No antigen has been assigned to these receptors. The sample here was cultured PBMCs, taken from culture after CMV antigen stimulation. The origin of the receptors is a human donor in good health (CMV status not recorded). Some clones in this sample may be carry-over from other donors' samples.

This clonotype was observed a few times. The chain recombines TRBV28 with TRBJ2-6, with a tentative D call TRBD1 (6 bases). The ends were cut back, 5 bases at V and 2 bases at J, with 10 bases in the middle. Germline lookup yields CDR1 MDHEN and CDR2 SYDVKM. The CDR3 is 15 amino acids. The CDR3 region has the DNA TGTGCCAGCAGTCCCACAGGGCCTGGGGCCAACGTCCTGACTTTC. This sequence encodes CASSPTGPGANVLTF.

The genes are TRBV20-1 and TRBJ2-3; D remains ambiguous. Germline-derived CDR1 and CDR2 are DFQATT and SNEGSKA (reference sequence). This CDR3 has 13 amino acids. CDR3 sequence (DNA): TGCAGCGCGTACTTGGAGCTCACAGATACGCAGTATTTT. It translates to CSAYLELTDTQYF.

This clonotype turned up a few times. The rearrangement links TRBV7-8 to TRBJ2-1; 8 bases map to TRBD2. Germline values: CDR1 SGHVS, CDR2 FQNEAQ. The junction had 13 bases not matched to a gene; V was cut back by 1 base and J by 5 bases. The CDR3 contains 18 residues. CDR3: CASSLDPTSGTSNNEQFF. The CDR3 region has the DNA TGTGCCAGCAGCTTAGATCCCACTAGCGGAACTTCAAACAATGAGCAGTTCTTC. Filled out from reference TRBV7-8 and TRBJ2-1, the complete variable domain reads GAGVSQSPRYKVAKRGQDVALRCDPISGHVSLFWYQQALGQGPEFLTYFQNEAQLDKSGLPSDRFFAERPEGSVSTLKIQRTQQEDSAVYLCASSLDPTSGTSNNEQFFGPGTRLTVL.

The chain recombines TRBV7-2 with TRBJ2-5; 10 nucleotides agree with TRBD1. The trim removed 4 bases at V and 4 bases at J, leaving 6 bases unmatched. There are 15 residues in the CDR3. The germline V gene has CDR1 SGHTA and CDR2 FQGNSA. The CDR3 here is CASSYTGQGTETQYF. The DNA of the CDR3 is TGTGCCAGCAGCTACACGGGACAGGGGACAGAGACCCAGTACTTC.

The rearrangement links TRBV7-6 to TRBJ1-3, with D hard to call. V gave up 2 bases and J gave up 0 bases, with 14 bases separating them. Germline assignment: CDR1 SGHVS and CDR2 FNYEAQ. The CDR3 loop spans 17 amino acids. CDR3 protein: CASSLIDGADSGNTIYF. The CDR3, as DNA: TGTGCCAGCAGCTTAATCGACGGAGCGGACTCTGGAAACACCATATATTTT.

This clonotype has a handful of counts. The V gene is TRBV7-2, the J gene TRBJ2-3; 7 bases map to TRBD1. The CDR3 is made up of 13 amino acids. Germline V gives CDR1 SGHTA, CDR2 FQGNSA. The V and J ends lost 3 bases and 5 bases, in that order; junction bases with no gene match: 2. CDR3 DNA sequence: TGTGCCAGCAGCTTGTACAGGGGAGATACGCAGTATTTT. Protein: CASSLYRGDTQYF.

In its sample, this clonotype was seen many times. V usage is TRBV7-2 and J usage is TRBJ1-5; D is unresolved. CDR1 and CDR2 (germline): SGHTA, FQGNSA. The CDR3 runs 14 residues. V shed 1 base and J shed 4 bases, with 8 bases lying between them. CDR3 nucleotides: TGTGCCAGCAGCTTAGTTAGGAATAATCAGCCCCAGCATTTT. Amino acid sequence: CASSLVRNNQPQHF. Full variable domain (rest looked up from reference TRBV7-2 and TRBJ1-5): GAGVSQSPSNKVTEKGKDVELRCDPISGHTALYWYRQSLGQGLEFLIYFQGNSAPDKSGLPSDRFSAERTGGSVSTLTIQRTQQEDSAVYLCASSLVRNNQPQHFGDGTRLSIL.

This CDR3 is CATSDSSTSGADNEQFF. The CDR3 nucleotides are TGTGCCACCAGTGATTCCTCGACTAGCGGGGCTGACAATGAGCAGTTCTTC. The rearrangement uses TRBV24-1 and TRBJ2-1; 11 positions agree with TRBD2. V gave up 2 bases and J gave up 5 bases; unmatched junction bases: 7. The CDR3 loop spans 17 amino acids. Germline V CDR1 and CDR2: KGHDR, SFDVKD.

The chain uses TRBV7-2 and TRBJ2-1, with a tentative D call TRBD1 (6 bases). V lost 5 bases to trimming and J lost 0 bases, with 11 bases between them. Germline CDR1 and CDR2: SGHTA and FQGNSA. This CDR3 contains 15 residues. Here the CDR3 DNA reads TGTGCCAGCAGCAAACGGACAGTCTCCTACAATGAGCAGTTCTTC. Translation gives CASSKRTVSYNEQFF.

The chain joins TRBV20-1 to TRBJ1-6; D may be TRBD1 (6 bases). Germline assignment: CDR1 DFQATT and CDR2 SNEGSKA (reference sequence). The CDR3 runs to 18 residues. CDR3 DNA sequence: TGCAGCGGGGGCCGGGTCCGGGACAATCTTGGGGCAGTTTCACCCCTCCACTTT. It yields the protein CSGGRVRDNLGAVSPLHF.

In DNA, the CDR3 is TGCAGTGCTGGCGAACTAACTAGCGGGGTCACAGATACGCAGTATTTT. This translates into CSAGELTSGVTDTQYF. The chain is built from TRBV20-1 and TRBJ2-3; 10 bases are shared with TRBD2. Trimming cost V 5 bases and J 2 bases; bases outside gene matches: 10. CDR3 size: 16 residues. CDR1 is DFQATT, CDR2 SNEGSKA, per germline (reference sequence).

Only a few counts were recorded for this clonotype. The J gene is TRBJ2-2, the V gene TRBV6-2 or TRBV6-3; 7 bases are shared with TRBD1. The germline V gene encodes CDR1 MNHEY and CDR2 SVGEGT. The CDR3 spans 15 residues. J gave up 1 base and V 5 bases, and 4 bases lay outside the gene matches. The CDR3 coding sequence is TGTGCCAGCAGTAACAGGGGAAAGAACACCGGGGAGCTGTTTTTT. Amino acid sequence: CASSNRGKNTGELFF.

This chain links TRBV13 with TRBJ2-3; D might be TRBD1 (6 bases). The ends were cut back, 8 bases at V and 6 bases at J, with 21 bases in the middle. Per germline, CDR1 PRHDT and CDR2 FYEKMQ (reference sequence). The CDR3 loop spans 15 amino acids. The CDR3: CASLRQVSPWDTQYF. Here the CDR3 DNA reads TGTGCCAGCCTTAGACAGGTATCACCTTGGGATACGCAGTATTTT.

The rearrangement links TRBV15 to TRBJ2-3; 7 bases fit TRBD2. The CDR3 totals 16 residues. Germline-derived CDR1 and CDR2 are LNHNV and YYDKDF (reference sequence). The J segment lost 0 bases and the V segment lost 1 base, leaving 4 bases of the junction unmatched. The DNA for the CDR3 is TGTGCCACCAGCAGAGGGGGCGGGGGTAGCACAGATACGCAGTATTTT. This gives the protein CATSRGGGGSTDTQYF.

The chain has TRBV11-2 and TRBJ2-7, with D unresolved. V was trimmed by 5 bases and J by 6 bases, leaving 5 bases between them. The V gene's germline CDR1 is SGHAT and CDR2 FQNNGV. The CDR3 contains 10 residues. In DNA, the CDR3 is TGTGCCAGCAGCGTCTCCGAGCAGTACTTC. Translating gives CASSVSEQYF.

This chain uses TRBV6-6 with TRBJ1-2; 7 nucleotides line up with TRBD1. Germline assignment: CDR1 MNHNY and CDR2 SVGAGI (reference sequence). V shed 5 bases, J shed 0 bases, and the junction held 6 bases outside the gene matches. The CDR3 length is 15 residues. The CDR3 DNA is TGTGCCAGCAGTCACCGGGACAGACCTAACTATGGCTACACCTTC. Encoded protein: CASSHRDRPNYGYTF.

This chain links TRBV11-2 with TRBJ2-7; D ambiguous. Germline CDR1 is SGHAT and CDR2 is FQNNGV. Trimming took 3 bases from V and 4 from J, leaving 10 bases between them. The CDR3 contains 13 residues. As DNA, the CDR3 is TGTGCCAGCAGCTTCGGTGGCATGTACGAGCAGTACTTC. Amino acids: CASSFGGMYEQYF.

The genes are TRBV12-5 and TRBJ2-6, with 10 bases fitting TRBD1. The CDR3 runs to 17 residues. The ends lost 1 base at V and 3 bases at J; junction bases unmatched: 3. Germline CDR1 is LGHNT and CDR2 is FRNRAP. The CDR3 protein is CASGLGQGALGANVLTF. DNA for the CDR3: TGTGCTAGTGGTTTGGGACAGGGGGCGCTTGGGGCCAACGTCCTGACTTTC.

The V and J genes are TRBV7-2 and TRBJ2-7, with a possible D match to TRBD2 (6 bases). The ends were cut back, 7 bases at V and 4 bases at J, with 14 bases in the middle. The germline gives CDR1 SGHTA, CDR2 FQGNSA. CDR3 length equals 13 residues. The CDR3 region has the DNA TGTGCCAGCACCCTGCGCCGGGAGTACGAGCAGTACTTC. This codes for CASTLRREYEQYF.

This clonotype was observed a handful of times. V is TRBV7-2 and J is TRBJ2-7; 7 bases align to TRBD1. The V gene end was trimmed by 5 bases and the J gene end by 0 bases; junction bases not matched to a gene: 7. Germline V gene sequence: CDR1 SGHTA, CDR2 FQGNSA. CDR3 length equals 15 residues. Written as DNA, the CDR3 is TGTGCCAGCAGCCCAAGGGGGCCAGCCTCCTACGAGCAGTACTTC. Its protein is CASSPRGPASYEQYF.

This clonotype was found a few times. The genes are TRBV6-1 and TRBJ1-2; TRBD1 matches at 7 bases. V lost 6 bases to trimming and J lost 8 bases; unmatched junction nucleotides: 18. The CDR3 length is 16 residues. The V gene's germline CDR1 is MNHNS and CDR2 SASEGT. DNA for the CDR3: TGTGCCAGCAGGGACCCGGGACAGTGGAAATTTGGGGGCTACACCTTC. Translation gives CASRDPGQWKFGGYTF.